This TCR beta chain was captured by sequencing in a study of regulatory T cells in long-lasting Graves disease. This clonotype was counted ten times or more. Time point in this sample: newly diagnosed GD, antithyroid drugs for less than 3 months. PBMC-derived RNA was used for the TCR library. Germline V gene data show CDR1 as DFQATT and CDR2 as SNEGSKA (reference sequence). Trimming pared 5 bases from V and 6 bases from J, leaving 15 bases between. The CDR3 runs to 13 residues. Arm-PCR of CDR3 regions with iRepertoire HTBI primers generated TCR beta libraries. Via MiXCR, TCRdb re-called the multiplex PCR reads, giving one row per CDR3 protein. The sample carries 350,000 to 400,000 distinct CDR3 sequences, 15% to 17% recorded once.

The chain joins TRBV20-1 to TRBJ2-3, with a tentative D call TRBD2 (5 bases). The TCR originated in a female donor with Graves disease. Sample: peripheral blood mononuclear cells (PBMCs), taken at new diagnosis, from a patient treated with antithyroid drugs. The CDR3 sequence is CSAEGPRGDTQYF. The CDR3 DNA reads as TGCAGTGCTGAGGGCCCGCGCGGGGATACGCAGTATTTT.